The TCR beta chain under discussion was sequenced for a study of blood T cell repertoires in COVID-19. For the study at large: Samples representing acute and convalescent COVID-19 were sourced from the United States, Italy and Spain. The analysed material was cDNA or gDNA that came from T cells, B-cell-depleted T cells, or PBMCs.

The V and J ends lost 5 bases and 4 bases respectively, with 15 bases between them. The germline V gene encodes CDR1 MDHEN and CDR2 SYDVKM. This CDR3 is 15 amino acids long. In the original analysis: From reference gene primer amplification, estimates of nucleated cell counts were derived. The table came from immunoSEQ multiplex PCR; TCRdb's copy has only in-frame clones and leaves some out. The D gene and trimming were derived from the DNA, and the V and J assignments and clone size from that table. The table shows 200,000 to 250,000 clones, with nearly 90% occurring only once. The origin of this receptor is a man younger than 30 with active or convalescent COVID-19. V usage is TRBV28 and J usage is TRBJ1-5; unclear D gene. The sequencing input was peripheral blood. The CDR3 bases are TGTGCCAGCAGTCGACCTCTCTCGGGTAATCAGCCCCAGCATTTT. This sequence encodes CASSRPLSGNQPQHF.